This T cell receptor (beta chain) was documented in a study of regulatory and conventional T cells in RAG deficiency. This clone turned up a few times. Genomic DNA came from blood conventional CD4+ T cells gated CD25-low CD127-high. Method: immunoSEQ multiplex PCR; TCRdb's copy keeps in-frame clones and lacks some. Among about 29,000 clones listed, about 95% were seen once. A further study also used this sample, focusing on regulatory T cells. That paper adds: Primers: 52 TRBV forward and 13 TRBJ reverse.

Material for sequencing was CD25- CD4+ T cells sorted from blood. This sequence originates from a human donor in good health.

CDR3 nucleotide sequence: TGTGCCAGTAGTGGGGGCCCATGGGGGTTGGATAATGAAAAACTGTTTTTT. This codes for CASSGGPWGLDNEKLFF. The chain combines TRBV19 with TRBJ1-4, with D perhaps TRBD1 (6 bases). The CDR3 is 17 residues long. The germline V gene encodes CDR1 LNHDA and CDR2 SQIVND (reference sequence). Trimming took off 5 bases at V and 4 bases at J, with 20 bases between the two ends.